A selection of T cell receptor beta chains follows, all from one sample in a study of T cells in Graves' hyperthyroidism and ophthalmopathy. Each CDR3 protein is one row after TCRdb ran MiXCR on the multiplex PCR reads. This table holds more than 550,000 distinct CDR3 sequences, over 15% found once. The material sequenced was blood. The receptors derive from a woman in her forties or fifties with Graves' hyperthyroidism that later progressed to Graves' ophthalmopathy. Each CDR3 is given with its conserved first and last residue. A D gene is named only where the DNA matches it firmly.

D | J | V | CDR3
- | TRBJ2-5 | TRBV9 | CASSVEGRQETQYF
- | TRBJ1-3 | TRBV29-1 | CSVEDLPAGSFERTIYF
TRBD2 | TRBJ2-1 | TRBV2 | CASSEGLFNEQFF
- | TRBJ1-4 | TRBV6-2/TRBV6-3 | CASSYRTTNEKLFF
- | TRBJ2-2 | TRBV10-3 | CAISPGTANTGELFF
- | TRBJ1-6 | TRBV27 | CASSPRAWGNSPLHF
TRBD2 | TRBJ2-5 | TRBV2 | CASSEFSGLEQETQYF
- | TRBJ2-3 | TRBV19 | CASTRGSSTDTQYF
- | TRBJ1-1 | TRBV10-3 | CAISVTDNTEAFF
TRBD1 | TRBJ1-4 | TRBV4-2 | CASSQDLGRDRGGLSGKLFF
- | TRBJ2-2 | TRBV29-1 | CSVSTGELFF
- | TRBJ2-6 | TRBV7-9 | CASNTLAAGANVLTF
- | TRBJ1-1 | TRBV6-5 | CASSYAPSVNTEAFF
- | TRBJ2-7 | TRBV5-1 | CASSFNGAQEQYF
- | TRBJ1-6 | TRBV14 | CASSQERRNSPLHF
TRBD2 | TRBJ2-4 | TRBV24-1 | CATSDSGGRNIQYF
TRBD2 | TRBJ2-2 | TRBV7-8 | CASSLERGGTLGTGELFF
TRBD1 | TRBJ2-2 | TRBV5-5 | CASSQKQGAVDTGELFF
TRBD1 | TRBJ2-5 | TRBV11-2 | CASRGQDPPGTQYF
- | TRBJ2-1 | TRBV5-1 | CASSTRWGGGSLNEQFF
- | TRBJ2-7 | TRBV6-1 | CASKMGQLTSYEQYF
TRBD1 | TRBJ1-6 | TRBV6-6 | CASSYATGESRSPLHF
TRBD1 | TRBJ2-7 | TRBV11-2 | CASSSGQGIEQYF
- | TRBJ1-5 | TRBV2 | CASSSGGVQPQHF
TRBD1 | TRBJ1-6 | TRBV12-3/TRBV12-4 | CASSLAGGHSPLHF
TRBD1 | TRBJ2-5 | TRBV11-2 | CASSWPRDREQETQYF
TRBD2 | TRBJ2-3 | TRBV20-1 | CSAPRTSGSTDTQYF
- | TRBJ1-5 | TRBV20-1 | CSAQTGLYSNQPQHF
- | TRBJ2-5 | TRBV3-1 | CASSQGEHAQTQYF
- | TRBJ1-4 | TRBV3-1 | CASSQGEYKLFF
- | TRBJ2-3 | TRBV5-1 | CASTWADTQYF
- | TRBJ2-7 | TRBV5-6 | CASSAGHIEQYF
- | TRBJ1-1 | TRBV19 | CASNDEVNTEAFF
- | TRBJ2-1 | TRBV11-3 | CASSSTTAYNEQFF
- | TRBJ2-7 | TRBV10-2 | CASSELDISYEQYF
TRBD1 | TRBJ1-2 | TRBV12-3/TRBV12-4 | CASSGPRQGRYGYTF
TRBD1 | TRBJ2-5 | TRBV2 | CASAHETGMETQYF
- | TRBJ2-5 | TRBV12-3/TRBV12-4 | CASSLPGGAWETQYF
- | TRBJ2-5 | TRBV11-2 | CASSLVLRETQYF
TRBD1 | TRBJ1-5 | TRBV20-1 | CSAALPGGGDGSNQPQHF
TRBD1 | TRBJ1-2 | TRBV19 | CASSIAVRDSYGYTF
- | TRBJ2-1 | TRBV12-3/TRBV12-4 | CASSLDSTVYNEQFF
- | TRBJ2-5 | TRBV7-9 | CASSPGTKQETQYF
- | TRBJ1-1 | TRBV6-1 | CAIRGRVSGAVNTEAFF
- | TRBJ1-2 | TRBV2 | CASSEALLTGVYGYTF
TRBD1 | TRBJ2-5 | TRBV27 | CASSLQGGDRPETQYF
- | TRBJ2-7 | TRBV27 | CAGSSPDKSYEQYF
- | TRBJ2-6 | TRBV7-2 | CASTLWGSGANVLTF
TRBD2 | TRBJ2-1 | TRBV20-1 | CSASRTLAGGLRYNEQFF
- | TRBJ2-7 | TRBV6-1 | CASSAEIRGASFEQYF
- | TRBJ1-3 | TRBV11-2 | CASSTNFQDYGNTIYF
TRBD2 | TRBJ2-1 | TRBV12-3/TRBV12-4 | CASRPRLAGLYNEQFF
- | TRBJ2-5 | TRBV9 | CASSTMGGTEGETQYF
- | TRBJ1-5 | TRBV19 | CARKRYGNQPQHF